This T cell receptor beta chain was found in a study of blood T cells in healthy people across ages. General observations from the study: One million T cells yielded diversity estimates that were considered underestimates.

Through a sample-barcoded 5' primer and a J-beta primer mix, a second PCR was run for roughly 7 to 12 cycles. TCRdb analysed the 5' RACE reads with MiXCR anew, one entry per CDR3 protein. The table has 1.5 million to 1.8 million distinct CDR3 sequences, about 42% seen once; the top ten hold around 4%. Turning to this clonotype: The target antigen is unknown.

The CDR3 runs to 18 residues. This sequence joins TRBV21-1 and TRBJ2-7; TRBD1 reflects the table's D call only, with no check against the DNA. TRBV21-1 is a listed pseudogene. The sample taken for sequencing was blood. The source is a woman under 30 in good health. The CDR3 sequence: CASSKGWGTVPDLYEQYF. The CDR3 region has the DNA TGTGCCAGCAGCAAAGGTTGGGGGACAGTCCCCGACCTCTACGAGCAGTACTTC.